Below, 20 T cell receptor beta chains from the same sample are listed, as sequenced in a study of blood T cell repertoires in COVID-19. The method was immunoSEQ multiplex PCR; TCRdb's version includes in-frame clones alone and lacks a portion of them. There are some 120,000 clones in the sample; about nine tenths occur only once, and 4.5% lies in the top ten. Material for sequencing was peripheral blood. These receptors all stem from a man between 35 and 55 years old with acute or convalescent COVID-19.

The gene calls are TRBV24-1 and TRBJ1-5; 7 bases fit TRBD1. V dropped 7 bases and J dropped 7; count of bases not matched to a gene: 6. CDR1 and CDR2 (germline): KGHDR, SFDVKD. CDR3 length: 13 amino acids. The CDR3 nucleotides read TGTGCCACCAGACAGGGGAGGAGACAGCCCCAGCATTTT. This sequence encodes CATRQGRRQPQHF.

This chain joins TRBV19 and TRBJ1-5; D is ambiguous. Germline loops: CDR1 LNHDA, CDR2 SQIVND (reference sequence). CDR3 size: 17 residues. The V end lost 5 bases, the J end lost 4 bases, and 21 bases lay between the germline ends. CDR3 region: CASSSPLVPDLNQPQHF. CDR3 DNA sequence: TGTGCCAGTAGTTCACCTTTGGTGCCGGACTTGAATCAGCCCCAGCATTTT.

A single count supports this clone. This chain uses TRBV18 with TRBJ1-5; TRBD1 matches at 9 bases. The CDR3 has 16 amino acids. The ends lost 4 bases at V and 3 bases at J; junction bases unmatched: 7. Germline CDR1 and CDR2: KGHSH and LQKENI. In DNA form, the CDR3 reads TGTGCCAGCTCACTATCGACAGGGGGAACCAATCAGCCCCAGCATTTT. Its protein product is CASSLSTGGTNQPQHF.

The chain employs TRBV18 and TRBJ1-1, with D maybe TRBD1 (5 bases). V shed 5 bases and J shed 1 base, with 11 bases lying between them. The germline gives CDR1 KGHSH, CDR2 LQKENI. The CDR3 consists of 14 residues. CDR3 protein: CASSKTQGNTEAFF. The CDR3 DNA is TGTGCCAGCTCAAAAACTCAGGGGAACACTGAAGCTTTCTTT.

The chain uses TRBV2 and TRBJ2-7; possibly TRBD1 for D (5 bases). Trimming left V 2 bases short and J 7 bases short, with 18 bases between. There are 15 residues in the CDR3. Germline V lookup: CDR1 SNHLY, CDR2 FYNNEI. CDR3 DNA sequence: TGTGCCAGCAGTGAAACCCAGGGTTCTTTTCAAGAGCAGTACTTC. Protein: CASSETQGSFQEQYF.

This clone showed up just once. V usage is TRBV19 and J usage is TRBJ1-2; 7 nucleotides match TRBD1. V gave up 8 bases and J gave up 8 bases; unmatched junction bases: 8. The CDR3 consists of 12 residues. In germline, CDR1 is LNHDA, CDR2 SQIVND (reference sequence). This chain's CDR3 is CASLTGVGGYTF. CDR3 bases: TGTGCCAGTCTTACAGGGGTTGGGGGCTACACCTTC. Filled out from reference TRBV19 and TRBJ1-2, the complete variable domain reads DGGITQSPKYLFRKEGQNVTLSCEQNLNHDAMYWYRQDPGQGLRLIYYSQIVNDFQKGDIAEGYSVSREKKESFPLTVTSAQKNPTAFYLCASLTGVGGYTFGSGTRLTVV.

The chain recombines TRBV5-1 with TRBJ1-5; D is unclear. This CDR3 is built from 14 residues. Germline CDR1 is SGHRS and CDR2 is YFSETQ. V gave up 0 bases and J gave up 9 bases, with 13 bases separating them. The CDR3 is CASSLVAGVVPQHF. The CDR3 bases are TGCGCCAGCAGCTTGGTTGCGGGCGTCGTGCCCCAGCATTTT.

V gene TRBV11-3 combines with J gene TRBJ2-1; D remains unclear. The CDR3 runs to 15 residues. V dropped 1 base and J dropped 0 bases, with 7 bases sitting between them. In germline, CDR1 is SGHNT, CDR2 YENEEA. CDR3 residues: CASSLATSSYNEQFF. The CDR3 nucleotides are TGTGCCAGCAGCTTAGCCACGAGCTCCTACAATGAGCAGTTCTTC.

The J gene is TRBJ1-2, the V gene TRBV19, with D hard to call. The germline gives CDR1 LNHDA, CDR2 SQIVND (reference sequence). CDR3 size: 14 residues. Trimming removed 0 bases at V and 6 bases at J, with 11 bases between. This CDR3 is CASSIDSRRNGYTF. The CDR3 nucleotides read TGTGCCAGTAGTATAGATAGCAGGAGGAATGGCTACACCTTC. Looking up the rest from reference TRBV19 and TRBJ1-2 gives the full variable domain: DGGITQSPKYLFRKEGQNVTLSCEQNLNHDAMYWYRQDPGQGLRLIYYSQIVNDFQKGDIAEGYSVSREKKESFPLTVTSAQKNPTAFYLCASSIDSRRNGYTFGSGTRLTVV.

The chain carries TRBV29-1 and TRBJ1-3; D is undetermined. V dropped 7 bases and J dropped 3 bases, with 7 bases sitting between them. CDR1 is SQVTM, CDR2 ANQGSEA, per germline. This CDR3 contains 11 residues. CDR3 DNA: TGCAGCGCCCCCGTTGGAAACACCATATATTTT. This translates into CSAPVGNTIYF.

To note about this clone: Compared with germline, one end of the junction differs, possibly owing to a read error. The chain couples TRBV5-1 to TRBJ1-2; 8 bases align to TRBD1. The CDR3 runs 13 residues. The germline V gene encodes CDR1 SGHRS and CDR2 YFSETQ. The CDR3 region is CASSATGDYGYAF. The CDR3 DNA is TGCGCCAGCAGCGCGACAGGGGACTATGGCTACGCCTTC.

A few counts support this clone. The chain uses TRBV21-1 and TRBJ1-1; the table calls TRBD1, which could not be checked here. TRBV21-1 is a pseudogene. The CDR3 is 14 residues long. CDR3 in amino acids: CASSKVGRKAEAFF. In DNA, the CDR3 is TGTGCCAGCAGCAAAGTTGGCAGAAAAGCTGAAGCTTTCTTT.

V is TRBV6-5 and J is TRBJ1-2; perhaps TRBD1 as D (6 bases). CDR1 is MNHEY, CDR2 SVGAGI, per germline. CDR3 length equals 16 residues. The V end was cut by 2 bases, the J end by 4 bases, with 17 bases between. CDR3 sequence: CASSYGGSAASYGYTF. The CDR3 bases are TGTGCCAGCAGTTACGGGGGCAGTGCCGCTAGCTATGGCTACACCTTC.

V is TRBV5-4 and J is TRBJ2-3, with TRBD2 matching 7 bases. This CDR3 comprises 18 residues. Per germline, CDR1 SGHNT and CDR2 YYREEE (reference sequence). The V segment lost 1 base and the J segment 6 bases; nucleotides outside the gene matches: 17. The CDR3 DNA sequence: TGTGCCAGCAGCTTGCGGCCGTTGGGACTACGTGGCGGGGATACGCAGTATTTT. It yields the protein CASSLRPLGLRGGDTQYF.

V usage is TRBV12-5 and J usage is TRBJ1-1, with no clear D. The germline V and J ends were trimmed by 0 bases and 2 bases, with 13 bases remaining between them. The CDR3 contains 16 residues. Germline values: CDR1 LGHNT, CDR2 FRNRAP. The CDR3 loop is CASGLVLLEGNTEAFF. As DNA, the CDR3 is TGTGCTAGTGGTTTGGTGTTGCTTGAGGGTAACACTGAAGCTTTCTTT.

V gene TRBV30 combines with J gene TRBJ2-4, with a tentative D call TRBD1 (6 bases). The CDR3 covers 16 residues. Germline CDR1 GTSNPN, CDR2 SVGIG (reference sequence). Trimming took off 0 bases at V and 3 bases at J, with 15 bases between the two ends. The CDR3 here is CAWSVWGQDNKNIQYF. CDR3 DNA: TGTGCCTGGAGTGTATGGGGGCAGGACAACAAAAACATTCAGTACTTC.

The CDR3 region is CASSVGLARADTQYF. CDR3 DNA sequence: TGTGCCAGCAGCGTCGGACTGGCTAGGGCAGATACGCAGTATTTT. The rearrangement uses TRBV6-5 and TRBJ2-3, with TRBD2 as a possible D gene (5 bases). The CDR3 consists of 15 residues. The V end lost 6 bases, the J end lost 4 bases, and 17 bases lay between the germline ends. CDR1 is MNHEY, CDR2 SVGAGI, per germline.

The chain couples TRBV2 to TRBJ2-2, with 7 bases lining up with TRBD1. V was pared by 5 bases and J by 6 bases, with 3 bases of the junction left unmatched. Germline CDR1 reads SNHLY; CDR2 reads FYNNEI. The CDR3 loop spans 13 amino acids. The CDR3, as DNA: TGTGCCAGCAGTTGGGGGACAGCCGGGGAGCTGTTTTTT. This encodes CASSWGTAGELFF. Full variable domain (remainder filled in from reference TRBV2 and TRBJ2-2): EPEVTQTPSHQVTQMGQEVILRCVPISNHLYFYWYRQILGQKVEFLVSFYNNEISEKSEIFDDQFSVERPDGSNFTLKIRSTKLEDSAMYFCASSWGTAGELFFGEGSRLTVL.

This chain links TRBV7-9 with TRBJ1-3, with 7 positions matching TRBD1. From germline, CDR1 is SEHNR and CDR2 FQNEAQ (reference sequence). The CDR3 totals 17 residues. Trimming removed 5 bases from V and 0 bases from J; junction bases left unmatched: 10. CDR3 loop: CASSLSDRTNSGNTIYF. The CDR3 DNA reads as TGTGCCAGCAGCCTATCGGACAGGACGAACTCTGGAAACACCATATATTTT.

The genes are TRBV19 and TRBJ2-5, with 11 bases lining up with TRBD1. Germline CDR1 and CDR2: LNHDA and SQIVND (reference sequence). This CDR3 comprises 15 residues. The V gene end was trimmed by 4 bases and the J gene end by 5 bases; junction bases not matched to a gene: 6. As DNA, the CDR3 is TGTGCCAGTAGTACCGGGACAGGGGGTATGGAGACCCAGTACTTC. This translates into CASSTGTGGMETQYF.